What follows is one T cell receptor (beta chain) and its context. Its antigen is unidentified. The CDR3 is 13 amino acids. V was pared by 3 bases and J by 8 bases, with 2 bases of the junction left unmatched. CDR1 is SGDLS and CDR2 is YYNGEE in the germline V gene. This specimen belongs to a study of cytomegalovirus exposure and HLA in healthy donors. Primers included in the PCR were 60 Vbeta and 13 Jbeta primers. Generated by immunoSEQ multiplex PCR, the TCRdb table keeps only in-frame clones and is missing some. The repertoire holds 99,000 or so clones, with around 82% as singletons. Overall study findings and caveats: The authors excluded some V segments, including TRBV6-2 and TRBV6-3, as indistinguishable. A list of about 160 TCR beta chains associated with cytomegalovirus was given.

The sequenced sample was PBMCs. This receptor was taken from a middle-aged woman in good health and CMV-seronegative. The V gene is TRBV9, the J gene TRBJ1-6, with 7 bases identical to TRBD1. The CDR3 sequence is CASSGTGDSPLHF. Here the CDR3 DNA reads TGTGCCAGCAGCGGGACAGGAGATTCACCCCTCCACTTT.